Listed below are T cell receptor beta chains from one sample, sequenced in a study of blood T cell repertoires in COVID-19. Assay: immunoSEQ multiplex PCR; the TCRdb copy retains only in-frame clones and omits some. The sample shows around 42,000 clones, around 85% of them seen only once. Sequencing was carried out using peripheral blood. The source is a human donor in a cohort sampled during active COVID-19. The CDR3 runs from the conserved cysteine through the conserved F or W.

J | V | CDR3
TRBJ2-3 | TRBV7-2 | CASSPGLAGGRGTQYF
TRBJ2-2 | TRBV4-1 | CASSSQGSGELFF
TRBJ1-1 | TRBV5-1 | CASSLPAGQGARYTEAFF
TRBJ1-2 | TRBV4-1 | CASSQPDRDYGYTF
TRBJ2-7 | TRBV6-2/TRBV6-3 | CASSPLGQGTSHEQYF
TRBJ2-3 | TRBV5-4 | CASRPAGTTFTDTQYF
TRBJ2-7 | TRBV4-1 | CASSQPDRIHEQYF
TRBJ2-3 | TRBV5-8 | CAHRKVGSTDTQYF
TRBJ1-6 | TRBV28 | CASAQGNSPLHF
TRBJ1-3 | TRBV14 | CASSQLSGGNTIYF
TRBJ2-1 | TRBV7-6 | CASSLSSGGYNEQFF
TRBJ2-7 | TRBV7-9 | CASNRLGQGNEQYF
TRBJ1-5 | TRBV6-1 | CASSERGYSNQPQHF
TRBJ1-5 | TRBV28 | CASIPGQVGPPQHF